The 8 T cell receptor beta chains below all came from one sample that was sequenced in a study of monozygotic twins with inflammatory bowel disease. From the 5' RACE reads, TCRdb lists one entry per CDR3 protein and no DNA. The sample totals approximately 160,000 distinct CDR3 sequences. Sequencing was carried out using blood. These receptor sequences come from a human donor with ulcerative colitis or Crohn's disease, or a healthy co-twin of an affected twin (not recorded which).

The rearrangement links TRBV5-1 to TRBJ2-7; TCRdb calls TRBD2, which cannot be checked without DNA. Germline lookup yields CDR1 SGHRS and CDR2 YFSETQ. The CDR3 has 16 amino acids. CDR3 region: CASSLGASGNTYEQYF.

This chain links TRBV6-1 with TRBJ2-3; TCRdb's D call, TRBD2, is unchecked because there is no DNA. The CDR3 spans 14 residues. Germline-derived CDR1 and CDR2 are MNHNS and SASEGT. CDR3 region: CASGSGSVADTQYF.

V gene TRBV5-1 combines with J gene TRBJ2-2. Germline V gives CDR1 SGHRS, CDR2 YFSETQ. The CDR3 has 11 amino acids. CDR3 sequence: CASGDAGELFF.

V is TRBV2 and J is TRBJ1-1; the D gene TCRdb calls, TRBD1, cannot be checked with no DNA. The germline CDR1 and CDR2 sequences are SNHLY and FYNNEI. The CDR3 has 14 residues. Here the CDR3 reads CASSESLGNTEAFF.

This chain joins TRBV7-9 and TRBJ1-1; with no DNA, the TCRdb D assignment of TRBD1 cannot be verified. The CDR3 has 15 amino acids. CDR1 and CDR2 from the germline V gene are SEHNR and FQNEAQ (reference sequence). CDR3 region: CASSLAAGGNTEAFF.

The chain carries TRBV5-1 and TRBJ1-5. CDR1 and CDR2 from the germline V gene are SGHRS and YFSETQ. The CDR3 is 15 residues long. CDR3 protein: CASSFAGDYNQPQHF.

The chain joins TRBV5-4 to TRBJ2-5. The V gene's germline CDR1 is SGHNT and CDR2 YYREEE (reference sequence). This CDR3 has 13 residues. The CDR3 is CASSLEVVETQYF.

The chain recombines TRBV5-1 with TRBJ1-1. The CDR3 contains 14 residues. Germline assignment: CDR1 SGHRS and CDR2 YFSETQ. The CDR3 protein is CASSFSAATTEAFF.